This T cell receptor beta chain was documented in a study of blood T cell repertoires in COVID-19. Study background: The origin of the acute and convalescent COVID-19 samples was the United States, Italy and Spain. T cells, B-cell-depleted T cells, or PBMCs supplied cDNA or gDNA.

As processed by the authors: Amplified reference gene primers provided the basis for estimating nucleated cell counts. Libraries were prepared by immunoSEQ multiplex PCR; TCRdb keeps only in-frame clonotypes and omits some of them. V and J calls and clone size are as listed in that table; D and trimming were resolved from the DNA. The sample yields about 120,000 clones, 85% to 90% seen once. This clone was seen a handful of times. In Seattle, patients joined the study during active infection and were tracked longitudinally. The CDR3 consists of 15 residues. The V gene's germline CDR1 is KGHDR and CDR2 SFDVKD. Trimming pared 7 bases from V and 2 bases from J, leaving 13 bases between.

V is TRBV24-1 and J is TRBJ1-4; no reliable D call. The receptor's source is a woman aged 60-70 years with COVID-19, enrolled during active disease. What was sequenced was peripheral blood. The CDR3 spells CATRPQVVTNEKLFF. CDR3 nucleotides: TGTGCCACCAGGCCCCAGGTGGTTACTAATGAAAAACTGTTTTTT.